This T cell receptor beta chain was observed in a study of blood T cell repertoires in COVID-19. Study-level background: The United States, Italy and Spain were the sources of the acute and convalescent COVID-19 samples. The cDNA or gDNA used as material had been derived from T cells, B-cell-depleted T cells, or PBMCs.

As originally analysed: Reference gene primer amplification gave estimated nucleated cell counts. TCRdb's table, derived via immunoSEQ multiplex PCR, lists solely in-frame clones and lacks some. The V and J calls and the clone size are those of that table, but D and trimming were determined from the DNA. This table has 90,000 to 120,000 clones, around 79% appearing once. This clone was recorded a few times. The germline gene is not matched at one end of the junction; a read error may be the cause. Germline-derived CDR1 and CDR2 are SSHAT and FNYEAQ (reference sequence). CDR3 size: 15 residues. The chain joins TRBV7-7 to TRBJ2-7, with TRBD1 identical over 7 bases. The TCR was taken from a man in his 70s with active or convalescent COVID-19. The sequenced sample was peripheral blood. CDR3 protein: CASSLALTGNYEQYF. Here the CDR3 DNA reads TGTGCTAGCAGCTTAGCCCTGACAGGGAACTACGAGCAGTACTTC.